Listed below are T cell receptor beta chains from one sample, sequenced in a study of PD-1 blockade in classical Hodgkin lymphoma. The repertoire was sequenced with immunoSEQ multiplex PCR; TCRdb's copy has only in-frame clones and lacks some. The data contain tens of thousands of clones, around 68% of them singletons. The material sequenced was CD4+ T cells from blood, taken before the fourth cycle of nivolumab. The receptor set was obtained from a human donor with classical Hodgkin lymphoma. Each CDR3 is given with its conserved first and last residue. D genes are given only for firm matches. The listing skips clone size in some rows; elsewhere it reads once, few, many or a size class.

clone size: NA; V gene: TRBV28; D gene: TRBD1; J gene: TRBJ1-3; CDR3 protein: CASSTTGAGNTIYF; CDR3 DNA: TGTGCCAGCAGTACGACAGGGGCTGGAAACACCATATATTTT
clone size: NA; V gene: TRBV10-3; D gene: NA; J gene: TRBJ2-7; CDR3 protein: CAIRVGRRDEQYF; CDR3 DNA: TGTGCCATCAGGGTGGGACGGAGAGACGAGCAGTACTTC
clone size: NA; V gene: TRBV9; D gene: NA; J gene: TRBJ1-2; CDR3 protein: CASSAGPSRDYGYGYTF; CDR3 DNA: TGTGCCAGCAGCGCGGGACCGTCTAGGGACTATGGCTATGGCTACACCTTC
clone size: NA; V gene: TRBV30; D gene: NA; J gene: TRBJ2-6; CDR3 protein: CAWGLSWGYGSGANVLTF; CDR3 DNA: TGTGCCTGGGGACTGAGTTGGGGTTACGGGTCTGGGGCCAACGTCCTGACTTTC
clone size: NA; V gene: TRBV18; D gene: TRBD1; J gene: TRBJ2-7; CDR3 protein: CASSRGTGYEQYF; CDR3 DNA: TGTGCCAGCTCACGAGGGACAGGGTATGAGCAGTACTTC
clone size: NA; V gene: TRBV7-2; D gene: NA; J gene: TRBJ1-2; CDR3 protein: CASSLIRSGGRGWYGYTF; CDR3 DNA: TGTGCCAGCAGCTTAATTAGGAGTGGCGGCAGGGGATGGTATGGCTACACCTTC
clone size: NA; V gene: TRBV9; D gene: TRBD1; J gene: TRBJ1-2; CDR3 protein: CASSVQLTGGFVGEGYTF; CDR3 DNA: TGTGCCAGCAGCGTACAATTGACAGGGGGCTTCGTTGGGGAAGGCTACACCTTC
clone size: NA; V gene: TRBV2; D gene: TRBD1; J gene: TRBJ2-5; CDR3 protein: CASKKIGQGQETQYF; CDR3 DNA: TGTGCCAGCAAAAAAATAGGACAGGGCCAAGAGACCCAGTACTTC
clone size: NA; V gene: TRBV7-2; D gene: NA; J gene: TRBJ1-1; CDR3 protein: CASSLKQGSGYAEAFF; CDR3 DNA: TGTGCCAGCAGCTTGAAACAGGGCAGCGGTTACGCTGAAGCTTTCTTT
clone size: NA; V gene: TRBV6-1; D gene: TRBD1; J gene: TRBJ1-2; CDR3 protein: CASSEPGGDPGYTF; CDR3 DNA: TGTGCCAGCAGTGAACCAGGGGGCGATCCTGGCTACACCTTC
clone size: NA; V gene: TRBV19; D gene: NA; J gene: TRBJ2-1; CDR3 protein: CASSIRSLTSSYNEQFF; CDR3 DNA: TGTGCCAGTAGTATTCGTTCTCTTACCAGCTCCTACAATGAGCAGTTCTTC
clone size: NA; V gene: TRBV27; D gene: NA; J gene: TRBJ2-1; CDR3 protein: CASSFLTGHGAAEQFF; CDR3 DNA: TGTGCCAGCAGTTTCCTGACAGGACACGGGGCGGCTGAGCAGTTCTTC
clone size: NA; V gene: TRBV7-2; D gene: NA; J gene: TRBJ1-3; CDR3 protein: CASSLPGTGNTIYF; CDR3 DNA: TGTGCCAGCAGCTTACCAGGGACAGGAAACACCATATATTTT
clone size: NA; V gene: TRBV29-1; D gene: NA; J gene: TRBJ2-7; CDR3 protein: CSVAGTGYEQYF; CDR3 DNA: TGCAGCGTTGCCGGGACCGGCTACGAGCAGTACTTC
clone size: NA; V gene: TRBV7-9; D gene: NA; J gene: TRBJ1-1; CDR3 protein: CASSLPTGNTEAFF; CDR3 DNA: TGTGCCAGCAGCTTACCCACAGGTAACACTGAAGCTTTCTTT
clone size: NA; V gene: TRBV4-2; D gene: NA; J gene: TRBJ2-1; CDR3 protein: CASSQEGFNNEQFF; CDR3 DNA: TGTGCCAGCAGCCAAGAGGGGTTCAACAATGAGCAGTTCTTC
clone size: NA; V gene: TRBV10-3; D gene: TRBD1; J gene: TRBJ1-1; CDR3 protein: CAISPGQGRGNEAFF; CDR3 DNA: TGTGCCATCAGTCCGGGACAGGGACGGGGCAATGAAGCTTTCTTT
clone size: NA; V gene: TRBV2; D gene: NA; J gene: TRBJ1-1; CDR3 protein: CASSTGMNTEAFF; CDR3 DNA: TGTGCCAGCAGTACAGGGATGAACACTGAAGCTTTCTTT
clone size: NA; V gene: TRBV5-4; D gene: TRBD1; J gene: TRBJ1-5; CDR3 protein: CASSHNGQGDYQPQHF; CDR3 DNA: TGTGCCAGCAGCCACAATGGACAGGGGGATTATCAGCCCCAGCATTTT
clone size: NA; V gene: TRBV6-6; D gene: TRBD1; J gene: TRBJ1-1; CDR3 protein: CASSSGGWGTEAFF; CDR3 DNA: TGTGCCAGCAGTTCAGGGGGCTGGGGCACTGAAGCTTTCTTT
clone size: once; V gene: TRBV10-1; D gene: NA; J gene: TRBJ2-3; CDR3 protein: CASSESNAETDTQYF; CDR3 DNA: TGCGCCAGCAGTGAGTCGAATGCCGAAACAGATACGCAGTATTTT
clone size: NA; V gene: TRBV2; D gene: TRBD1; J gene: TRBJ1-6; CDR3 protein: CASSERQGRGSPLHF; CDR3 DNA: TGTGCCAGCAGTGAGAGACAGGGGAGGGGTTCACCCCTCCACTTT